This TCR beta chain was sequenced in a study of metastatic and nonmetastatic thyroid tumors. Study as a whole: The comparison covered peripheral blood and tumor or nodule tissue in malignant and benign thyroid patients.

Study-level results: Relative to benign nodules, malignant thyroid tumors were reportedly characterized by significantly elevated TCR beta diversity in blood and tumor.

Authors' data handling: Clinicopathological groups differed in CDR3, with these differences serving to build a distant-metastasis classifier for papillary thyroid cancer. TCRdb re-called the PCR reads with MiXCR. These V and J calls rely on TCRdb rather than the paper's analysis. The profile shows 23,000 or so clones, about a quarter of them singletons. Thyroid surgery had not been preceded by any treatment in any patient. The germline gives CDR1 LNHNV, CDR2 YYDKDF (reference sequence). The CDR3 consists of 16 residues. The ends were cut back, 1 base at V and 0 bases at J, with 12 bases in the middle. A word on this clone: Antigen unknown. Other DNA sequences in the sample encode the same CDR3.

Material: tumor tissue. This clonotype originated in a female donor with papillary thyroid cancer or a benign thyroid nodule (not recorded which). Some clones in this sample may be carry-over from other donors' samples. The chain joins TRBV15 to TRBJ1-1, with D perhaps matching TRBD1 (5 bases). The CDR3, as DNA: TGTGCCACCAGCAGAGGTTCGGGACCCATGAACACTGAAGCTTTCTTT. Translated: CATSRGSGPMNTEAFF.